This T cell receptor (beta chain) was retrieved from a study of neoadjuvant anti-PD-1 for oral cavity cancer. The V end lost 2 bases, the J end lost 9 bases, and 15 bases lay between the germline ends. Germline V lookup: CDR1 SGHRS, CDR2 YFSETQ. The CDR3 has 15 amino acids. The method was immunoSEQ multiplex PCR; TCRdb's version includes in-frame clones alone and lacks a portion of them. In the table there are over 13,000 clones, 70% to 80% of which are singletons. This clone appeared once. The chain carries TRBV5-1 and TRBJ1-6; the D is unclear. The sequence was collected from a person aged 40 to 85 with oral cavity squamous cell carcinoma. The specimen was PBMCs, collected before nivolumab (anti-PD-1) treatment. This CDR3 reads CASSLNNRLLSPLHF. CDR3 coding DNA: TGCGCCAGCAGCTTAAACAATCGACTTCTTTCACCCCTCCACTTT.